Presented here are 27 T cell receptor beta chains from one specimen sequenced in a study of radiation and T cells in renal cell carcinoma. Documented time point: blood 4 weeks post-SBRT, at nephrectomy. The treatment here: 15 Gy SBRT to primary tumor, nephrectomy 4 weeks later. Method: immunoSEQ multiplex PCR; TCRdb's copy keeps in-frame clones and lacks some. The table lists around 170,000 clones, less than 90% of them singletons. The starting material was blood, obtained from a patient whose treatment included radiotherapy and nephrectomy. The receptors derive from a woman aged 45-59 years with renal cell carcinoma.

This chain links TRBV14 with TRBJ2-5; D uncertain. From germline, CDR1 is SGHDN and CDR2 FVKESK. V was cut by 2 bases and J by 2 bases, with 15 bases left in between. CDR3 length equals 16 residues. This CDR3 is CASSQLGILPQETQYF. The CDR3 coding sequence is TGTGCCAGCAGCCAATTAGGCATACTCCCTCAAGAGACCCAGTACTTC.

V and J are TRBV25-1 and TRBJ2-7; 7 bases are a match to TRBD1. CDR1 and CDR2 (germline): MGHDK, SYGVNS. Losses at the gene ends were 7 bases for V and 0 bases for J; bases not matched to a gene: 3. The CDR3 length is 13 residues. The CDR3 DNA reads as TGTGCCAGCAATGACAGGGTCTCCTACGAGCAGTACTTC. Amino acids: CASNDRVSYEQYF.

This sequence joins TRBV29-1 and TRBJ1-2, with TRBD1 matching over 9 bases. The trim removed 7 bases at V and 0 bases at J, leaving 9 bases unmatched. Germline CDR1 reads SQVTM; CDR2 reads ANQGSEA. The CDR3 covers 15 residues. CDR3 sequence (DNA): TGCAGCGCCCTAAGTCGGACAGGGGCTAACTATGGCTACACCTTC. Its protein product is CSALSRTGANYGYTF.

V is TRBV27 and J is TRBJ2-3; no definite D call. CDR3 length: 14 residues. Per germline, CDR1 MNHEY and CDR2 SMNVEV (reference sequence). V shed 3 bases and J shed 1 base, with 8 bases lying between them. For the CDR3, the DNA is TGTGCCAGCAGTTTGTTTATCGGCACAGATACGCAGTATTTT. Residues: CASSLFIGTDTQYF.

A single count supports this clone. The chain is built from TRBV15 and TRBJ2-6, with 7 bases matching TRBD1. Trimming removed 3 bases from V and 5 bases from J; junction bases left unmatched: 13. In germline, CDR1 is LNHNV, CDR2 YYDKDF (reference sequence). CDR3 length: 18 residues. The CDR3 spells CATSSFGVRGFWANVLTF. In DNA form, the CDR3 reads TGTGCCACCAGCAGCTTCGGGGTCAGGGGGTTCTGGGCCAACGTCCTGACTTTC.

The chain combines TRBV7-2 with TRBJ2-3; 7 bases align to TRBD2. The V segment lost 1 base and the J segment 1 base; nucleotides outside the gene matches: 2. The CDR3 covers 15 residues. Germline CDR1 is SGHTA and CDR2 is FQGNSA. This CDR3 is CASSLVAGGTDTQYF. For the CDR3, the DNA is TGTGCCAGCAGCTTAGTTGCGGGAGGCACAGATACGCAGTATTTT. Combining the CDR3 with reference TRBV7-2 and TRBJ2-3 gives the whole variable domain GAGVSQSPSNKVTEKGKDVELRCDPISGHTALYWYRQSLGQGLEFLIYFQGNSAPDKSGLPSDRFSAERTGGSVSTLTIQRTQQEDSAVYLCASSLVAGGTDTQYFGPGTRLTVL.

J is TRBJ1-2 and V is TRBV5-1; tentatively, D is TRBD1 (5 bases). The CDR3 sequence is 16 residues long. CDR1 is SGHRS, CDR2 YFSETQ, per germline. V lost 3 bases to trimming and J lost 8 bases, with 23 bases between them. The CDR3 DNA reads TGCGCCAGCAGCTCGCAAGGGCTGGACATCCTGCAGGGCTACACCTTC. This codes for CASSSQGLDILQGYTF.

Here the CDR3 DNA reads TGTGCCAGCAGCCGTCCTAATCCGACAGGAAGCTCCTACAATGAGCAGTTCTTC. Translating gives CASSRPNPTGSSYNEQFF. The rearrangement links TRBV7-2 to TRBJ2-1, with a tentative D call TRBD1 (6 bases). CDR1 is SGHTA, CDR2 FQGNSA, per germline. This CDR3 region has 18 residues. Trimming left V 5 bases short and J 0 bases short, with 20 bases between.

This rearrangement joins TRBV7-3 to TRBJ2-1, with TRBD2 matching over 12 bases. Germline CDR1 is SGHTA and CDR2 is FQGTGA. V gave up 5 bases and J gave up 10 bases; unmatched junction bases: 6. The CDR3 runs to 14 residues. In nucleotides, the CDR3 is TGTGCCAGCAGCCGACTAGCGGGGGACCAGGAGCAGTTCTTC. It codes for CASSRLAGDQEQFF.

This clone was seen only a few times. V usage is TRBV30 and J usage is TRBJ1-6; D is unclear. Germline V lookup: CDR1 GTSNPN, CDR2 SVGIG (reference sequence). V was clipped by 3 bases and J by 7 bases, with 4 bases between them. The CDR3 extends over 11 amino acids. This chain's CDR3 is CAWSSNSPLHF. In DNA form, the CDR3 reads TGTGCCTGGAGCTCGAATTCACCCCTCCACTTT.

In its sample, this clone was seen a few times. The V call is TRBV2, the J call TRBJ2-3; the match to TRBD2 covers 7 bases. Trimming removed 7 bases from V and 2 bases from J; junction bases left unmatched: 6. Germline CDR1 SNHLY, CDR2 FYNNEI. The CDR3 length is 14 residues. The CDR3 sequence: CASMSGDYTDTQYF. The CDR3 DNA reads as TGTGCCAGCATGAGCGGGGATTACACAGATACGCAGTATTTT.

The chain is built from TRBV7-9 and TRBJ1-1; 9 nucleotides agree with TRBD1. Per the germline V gene, CDR1 is SEHNR and CDR2 is FQNEAQ (reference sequence). The CDR3 is 18 amino acids. The V segment lost 5 bases and the J segment 5 bases; nucleotides outside the gene matches: 18. CDR3 nucleotides: TGTGCCAGCAGCCCCATCTTGGCTCGGACAGGGGCGGCTACTGAAGCTTTCTTT. It specifies CASSPILARTGAATEAFF.

This chain links TRBV19 with TRBJ2-3; TRBD2 aligns across 9 bases. With 9 bases clipped from V and 7 bases from J, the junction kept 11 bases outside the gene matches. This CDR3 is 14 amino acids long. Germline CDR1 and CDR2: LNHDA and SQIVND (reference sequence). In DNA, the CDR3 is TGTGCCAGCTCAACGAGCGGGGGGATTAATACGCAGTATTTT. Its protein product is CASSTSGGINTQYF.

The chain combines TRBV21-1 with TRBJ2-1; TRBD2 is taken as the D call from the table, unchecked against the DNA. TRBV21-1 is classified as a pseudogene. The CDR3 totals 15 residues. CDR3 residues: CASSREGGRDGEQFF. DNA of the CDR3: TGTGCCAGCAGCAGGGAGGGGGGGCGAGACGGTGAGCAGTTCTTC.

V and J are TRBV29-1 and TRBJ2-5, with a weak D call TRBD1 (5 bases). The V gene lost 4 bases and the J gene lost 5 bases, with 17 bases spanning the gap. The germline gives CDR1 SQVTM, CDR2 ANQGSEA. The CDR3 spans 14 residues. The CDR3 protein is CSVVGQGTVETQYF. The CDR3 region has the DNA TGCAGCGTTGTCGGTCAGGGCACGGTGGAGACCCAGTACTTC.

J is TRBJ2-5 and V is TRBV7-9; 10 nucleotides line up with TRBD2. The V gene's germline CDR1 is SEHNR and CDR2 FQNEAQ (reference sequence). V gave up 6 bases and J gave up 4 bases; unmatched junction bases: 5. The CDR3 has 14 residues. CDR3: CASSPSGGVETQYF. CDR3 coding DNA: TGTGCCAGCAGTCCCAGCGGGGGGGTAGAGACCCAGTACTTC.

The rearrangement joins TRBV29-1 to TRBJ2-1; tentative D call: TRBD1 (5 bases). The germline CDR1 and CDR2 sequences are SQVTM and ANQGSEA. This CDR3 spans 13 amino acids. Trimming took off 5 bases at V and 6 bases at J, with 14 bases between the two ends. The CDR3, as DNA: TGCAGCGTTAATGGAAGGGGCTCCAATGAGCAGTTCTTC. This encodes CSVNGRGSNEQFF.

This rearrangement joins TRBV4-1 to TRBJ2-5; D is undetermined. Per the germline V gene, CDR1 is MGHRA and CDR2 is YSYEKL. The V gene lost 0 bases and the J gene lost 5 bases, with 10 bases spanning the gap. The CDR3 totals 14 residues. CDR3 bases: TGCGCCAGCAGCCAAGACGTGAGTAGGGAGACCCAGTACTTC. Translating it yields CASSQDVSRETQYF.

In its sample, this clone was seen a few times. CDR3 region: CASSFLTGAGNTIYF. CDR3 in DNA: TGTGCCAGCAGTTTCTTGACAGGGGCTGGAAACACCATATATTTT. The chain carries TRBV28 and TRBJ1-3, with 8 bases matching TRBD1. The CDR3 runs 15 residues. Looked up from germline, CDR1 is MDHEN and CDR2 is SYDVKM. Trimming took 3 bases from V and 2 from J; bases not matched to a gene: 3.

The chain recombines TRBV7-2 with TRBJ1-2; D gene uncertain. Trimming pared 1 base from V and 7 bases from J, leaving 10 bases between. The CDR3 consists of 13 residues. Germline-derived CDR1 and CDR2 are SGHTA and FQGNSA. CDR3 amino acids: CASSLEGWGGYTF. The CDR3 DNA reads TGTGCCAGCAGCTTAGAAGGATGGGGTGGCTACACCTTC.

This chain links TRBV6-5 with TRBJ2-3, with D possibly matching TRBD1 (5 bases). The CDR3 consists of 15 residues. CDR1 and CDR2 (germline): MNHEY, SVGAGI. V was clipped by 0 bases and J by 4 bases, with 11 bases between them. CDR3 residues: CASSYSAGFSDTQYF. DNA of the CDR3: TGTGCCAGCAGTTACTCCGCAGGGTTCTCAGATACGCAGTATTTT.

The chain joins TRBV7-8 to TRBJ2-5; unclear D gene. This CDR3 is 14 amino acids long. Trimming took 8 bases from V and 1 from J, leaving 14 bases between them. Germline lookup yields CDR1 SGHVS and CDR2 FQNEAQ. As DNA, the CDR3 is TGTGCCAGCGAGAGAGGACGGGTCCAAGAGACCCAGTACTTC. Translated, it gives CASERGRVQETQYF.

J is TRBJ1-1 and V is TRBV10-1; D not certain. This CDR3 is built from 14 residues. Germline CDR1 WNHNN, CDR2 SYGVQD (reference sequence). The ends were cut back, 3 bases at V and 3 bases at J, with 11 bases in the middle. The chain's CDR3 is CASSDKWQDTEAFF. The DNA of the CDR3 is TGCGCCAGCAGTGATAAGTGGCAGGACACTGAAGCTTTCTTT.

The rearrangement joins TRBV11-1 to TRBJ1-1, with 9 bases matching TRBD1. Germline values: CDR1 SGHAT, CDR2 FQDESV (reference sequence). With V trimmed by 4 bases and J by 1 base, 4 bases remained unmatched. The CDR3 length is 15 residues. The CDR3 DNA follows: TGTGCCAGCAGCTATCGACAGGGGGGGAACACTGAAGCTTTCTTT. Protein: CASSYRQGGNTEAFF.

The chain employs TRBV5-1 and TRBJ1-1; D might be TRBD1 (5 bases). Germline CDR1 SGHRS, CDR2 YFSETQ. V gave up 4 bases and J gave up 4 bases, with 14 bases separating them. The CDR3 is 14 amino acids. The CDR3 loop is CASSPSGGSTEAFF. DNA of the CDR3: TGCGCCAGCAGCCCCTCGGGGGGGTCCACTGAAGCTTTCTTT.

The chain carries TRBV6-1 and TRBJ2-7, with 9 bases aligning to TRBD1. Germline lookup yields CDR1 MNHNS and CDR2 SASEGT. This CDR3 region has 15 residues. Trimming took 4 bases from V and 3 from J; bases not matched to a gene: 7. CDR3 amino acids: CASSAVQGAVYEQYF. CDR3 bases: TGTGCCAGCAGTGCTGTACAGGGGGCAGTCTACGAGCAGTACTTC.

V is TRBV5-4 and J is TRBJ1-2, with 7 bases identical to TRBD1. J was trimmed by 5 bases and V by 1 base; bases with no gene match: 5. CDR3 length: 14 amino acids. Per the germline V gene, CDR1 is SGHNT and CDR2 is YYREEE (reference sequence). The CDR3 sequence is CASSLRGRGYGYTF. The CDR3 nucleotides are TGTGCCAGCAGCTTGAGGGGGCGCGGGTATGGCTACACCTTC.